The 3 T cell receptor beta chains in this list originate from one sample, sequenced in a study of metastatic and nonmetastatic thyroid tumors. Thyroid surgery was performed in patients who had received no treatment beforehand. Via MiXCR, TCRdb re-called the PCR reads. Of 30,000 or so clones in the sample, 23% were seen once. Sequencing input: blood. These receptors came from a female donor with papillary thyroid cancer or a benign thyroid nodule (not recorded which). Some clones in this sample may be carry-over from other donors' samples.

As regards this clone: The CDR3 does not end in the conserved phenylalanine or tryptophan, so this is likely a read error. This rearrangement joins TRBV7-9 to TRBJ2-5; no clear D. Germline CDR1 and CDR2: SEHNR and FQNEAQ (reference sequence). The CDR3 length is 16 residues. Trimming stripped 5 bases from V and 4 bases from J, with 20 bases between. The CDR3 protein is CASSPTGQLKRETQYV. As DNA, the CDR3 is TGTGCCAGCAGCCCGACCGGGCAGCTTAAGCGAGAGACCCAGTACGTC.

Judged by abundance, this clone is medium-sized. The V and J genes are TRBV5-1 and TRBJ1-2; 7 positions match TRBD1. Per germline, CDR1 SGHRS and CDR2 YFSETQ. This CDR3 is 17 amino acids long. V was clipped by 0 bases and J by 4 bases; unmatched bases: 12. In nucleotides, the CDR3 is TGCGCCAGCAGCTTGGATACCCCGGACAGGAGGCCCTATGGCTACACCTTC. It yields the protein CASSLDTPDRRPYGYTF.

This clone has more than one count but fewer than ten. CDR3 DNA sequence: TGTGCCAGCAGTTGCCGGGACACTAGCAATCAGCCCCAGCATTTT. Translation gives CASSCRDTSNQPQHF. The gene calls are TRBV2 and TRBJ1-5, with D possibly TRBD1 on 6 matching bases. Germline assignment: CDR1 SNHLY and CDR2 FYNNEI. This CDR3 is built from 15 residues. Trimming stripped 5 bases from V and 0 bases from J, with 11 bases between.